These 17 T cell receptor beta chains share one sample of origin, sequenced in a study of shared clonotypes between healthy human individuals. Measured with immunoSEQ multiplex PCR; TCRdb has only the in-frame clones, and not every one. This repertoire shows roughly 2 million clones, approximately 95% found once; its top ten account for around 0.13%. The sequencing input was naive CD4+ T cells sorted from blood. The subset is: CD45RA+ positively selected. Every receptor here comes from a man in his late teens or twenties in good health.

This chain links TRBV7-8 with TRBJ2-7, with D uncertain. The CDR3 extends over 14 amino acids. Germline lookup yields CDR1 SGHVS and CDR2 FQNEAQ. V was shortened by 1 base and J by 7 bases, with 14 bases between the two germline ends. CDR3 sequence reads: CASSLVADTGEQYF. CDR3 coding DNA: TGTGCCAGCAGCTTAGTGGCGGATACTGGGGAGCAGTACTTC.

The chain is built from TRBV6-6 and TRBJ1-4, with D hard to call. This CDR3 comprises 14 residues. Germline values: CDR1 MNHNY, CDR2 SVGAGI (reference sequence). Deletions cut 2 bases from V and 4 bases from J, with 8 bases between. CDR3 nucleotide sequence: TGTGCCAGCAGTTACGGTGGGGATAATGAAAAACTGTTTTTT. Its protein product is CASSYGGDNEKLFF.

This clone was picked up a small number of times. V and J are TRBV6-1 and TRBJ1-2, with D possibly being TRBD1 (5 bases). The germline gives CDR1 MNHNS, CDR2 SASEGT. The germline V and J ends were trimmed by 7 bases and 3 bases, with 15 bases remaining between them. CDR3 size: 14 residues. This CDR3 is CASTLEEGYYGYTF. In DNA, the CDR3 is TGTGCCAGCACCCTCGAGGAGGGGTACTATGGCTACACCTTC.

In DNA form, the CDR3 reads TGTGCCTGGAGCGGACTAGCGATAGTTGAGCAGTTCTTC. It encodes CAWSGLAIVEQFF. This sequence joins TRBV30 and TRBJ2-1, with TRBD2 matching over 9 bases. The CDR3 spans 13 residues. CDR1 is GTSNPN, CDR2 SVGIG, per germline (reference sequence). Trimming cost V 3 bases and J 9 bases; bases outside gene matches: 6.

The CDR3 coding sequence is TGTGCCAGCAGCTCCGGGACAGGGGTGCCCTACGAGCAGTACTTC. Amino acids: CASSSGTGVPYEQYF. The chain links TRBV7-8 to TRBJ2-7; 10 bases line up with TRBD1. Trimming took 4 bases from V and 2 from J; bases not matched to a gene: 5. The germline CDR1 and CDR2 sequences are SGHVS and FQNEAQ. The CDR3 has 15 amino acids.

This sequence joins TRBV30 and TRBJ1-3, with D tentatively TRBD1 (6 bases). V lost 4 bases, J lost 3 bases, and 10 bases lay in between. Germline V lookup: CDR1 GTSNPN, CDR2 SVGIG (reference sequence). This CDR3 is built from 13 residues. The CDR3 nucleotides are TGTGCCTGGAACCAGGGGTATGGAAACACCATATATTTT. It specifies CAWNQGYGNTIYF.

This sequence joins TRBV5-4 and TRBJ2-1, with 12 bases that match TRBD2. This CDR3 has 17 amino acids. Trimming removed 4 bases from V and 3 bases from J; junction bases left unmatched: 8. Germline values: CDR1 SGHNT, CDR2 YYREEE (reference sequence). CDR3 in amino acids: CASSLMTSGGFYNEQFF. Written as DNA, the CDR3 is TGTGCCAGCAGCCTTATGACTAGCGGGGGTTTCTACAATGAGCAGTTCTTC. Complete variable domain (other parts from reference TRBV5-4 and TRBJ2-1): ETGVTQSPTHLIKTRGQQVTLRCSSQSGHNTVSWYQQALGQGPQFIFQYYREEENGRGNFPPRFSGLQFPNYSSELNVNALELDDSALYLCASSLMTSGGFYNEQFFGPGTRLTVL.

The V gene is TRBV9, the J gene TRBJ1-2, with 7 nucleotides matching TRBD1. The ends lost 4 bases at V and 3 bases at J; junction bases unmatched: 6. Per the germline V gene, CDR1 is SGDLS and CDR2 is YYNGEE. CDR3 length: 14 amino acids. In nucleotides, the CDR3 is TGTGCCAGCAGCACACCCGGGACAGACTATGGCTACACCTTC. Encoded protein: CASSTPGTDYGYTF.

Comment on this clone: At one of its ends the junction is not consistent with the germline gene, which may arise from a read error. V gene TRBV7-9 combines with J gene TRBJ2-1; 7 nucleotides line up with TRBD2. The CDR3 is 15 amino acids. Looked up from germline, CDR1 is SEHNR and CDR2 is FQNEAQ (reference sequence). DNA of the CDR3: TGTGCCAGCAGCTTGGAGACTAGCTTCTACGATGAGCAGTTCTTC. Amino acids: CASSLETSFYDEQFF.

The V call is TRBV6-5, the J call TRBJ1-2; D might be TRBD1 (5 bases). The CDR3 has 12 residues. V was clipped by 6 bases and J by 6 bases, with 11 bases between them. Germline-derived CDR1 and CDR2 are MNHEY and SVGAGI. This chain's CDR3 is CASRRGEHGYTF. The CDR3 DNA sequence: TGTGCCAGCAGGCGGGGGGAGCATGGCTACACCTTC.

V and J are TRBV7-9 and TRBJ2-5; tentative D call: TRBD2 (5 bases). From germline, CDR1 is SEHNR and CDR2 FQNEAQ (reference sequence). Between the trimmed V and J ends, which lost 7 bases and 5 bases, there was a span of 8 bases. The CDR3 is 11 amino acids. CDR3 loop: CASTPGETQYF. The CDR3 DNA reads TGTGCCAGCACCCCGGGGGAGACCCAGTACTTC.

The chain couples TRBV2 to TRBJ1-2, with D unclear. The CDR3 spans 15 residues. Germline assignment: CDR1 SNHLY and CDR2 FYNNEI. Trimming took 1 base from V and 5 from J, leaving 14 bases between them. CDR3 region: CASSEGPPGSYGYTF. DNA of the CDR3: TGTGCCAGCAGTGAAGGACCGCCAGGTAGTTATGGCTACACCTTC.

The rearrangement uses TRBV10-1 and TRBJ1-1; possibly TRBD1 for D (5 bases). The CDR3 consists of 14 residues. Deletions cut 4 bases from V and 2 bases from J, with 11 bases between. Germline loops: CDR1 WNHNN, CDR2 SYGVQD (reference sequence). CDR3 nucleotide sequence: TGCGCCAGCAGTGGAGGGACGGGAAACACTGAAGCTTTCTTT. Translating gives CASSGGTGNTEAFF.

The J gene is TRBJ2-5, the V gene TRBV6-5; D is tentatively TRBD1 or TRBD2 (5 bases each). CDR1 and CDR2 from the germline V gene are MNHEY and SVGAGI. CDR3 size: 12 residues. Trimming pared 6 bases from V and 1 base from J, leaving 6 bases between. CDR3 sequence: CASRGTQETQYF. The CDR3, as DNA: TGTGCCAGCAGGGGGACCCAAGAGACCCAGTACTTC.

For this clone: Other nucleotide sequences in the sample specify the same CDR3. CDR3 sequence: CASSFAGTGELFF. CDR3 nucleotides: TGTGCCAGCAGCTTTGCTGGGACCGGGGAGCTGTTTTTT. V gene TRBV11-2 combines with J gene TRBJ2-2; D remains ambiguous. The germline V and J ends were trimmed by 3 bases and 5 bases, with 7 bases remaining between them. The germline gives CDR1 SGHAT, CDR2 FQNNGV. CDR3 size: 13 residues.

The chain is built from TRBV2 and TRBJ1-3; TRBD1 aligns across 9 bases. Germline CDR1 and CDR2: SNHLY and FYNNEI. This CDR3 region has 15 residues. Trimming took 6 bases from V and 4 from J; bases not matched to a gene: 7. As DNA, the CDR3 is TGTGCCAGCAGGGTAGAGGACAGGGGAGGAAACACCATATATTTT. Its protein product is CASRVEDRGGNTIYF.

The chain employs TRBV12-2 and TRBJ2-5; the table gives TRBD1 as D, unverified against the DNA. TRBV12-2 represents a pseudogene. The CDR3 runs to 16 residues. CDR3 sequence: CASRLEGGQTQETQYF. DNA for the CDR3: TGTGCAAGTCGCTTAGAAGGGGGACAGACCCAAGAGACCCAGTACTTC.